This TCR beta chain was profiled in a study of blood T cell repertoires in COVID-19. The overall study: From the United States, Italy and Spain came samples of acute and convalescent COVID-19. The analysed material was cDNA or gDNA that came from T cells, B-cell-depleted T cells, or PBMCs.

Germline lookup yields CDR1 MNHNS and CDR2 SASEGT. This CDR3 comprises 16 residues. V lost 0 bases and J 0 bases, leaving 9 bases between the germline ends. Residents of about two dozen US areas, aged about 18 to 95 years, made up the participants. Participants reported their clinical history, and cohort assignment relied on those reports. Data came from immunoSEQ multiplex PCR; TCRdb stores just in-frame clones and leaves some out. The table records about 140,000 clones, about four fifths of them present only once. Specimen: PBMCs or T cells enriched from blood (not recorded which). This TCR derives from a man aged 35-49 years with acute COVID-19. The gene calls are TRBV6-1 and TRBJ1-3; D not certain. CDR3 in amino acids: CASSEAWHRSGNTIYF. The CDR3 DNA reads as TGTGCCAGCAGTGAAGCTTGGCATCGCTCTGGAAACACCATATATTTT.